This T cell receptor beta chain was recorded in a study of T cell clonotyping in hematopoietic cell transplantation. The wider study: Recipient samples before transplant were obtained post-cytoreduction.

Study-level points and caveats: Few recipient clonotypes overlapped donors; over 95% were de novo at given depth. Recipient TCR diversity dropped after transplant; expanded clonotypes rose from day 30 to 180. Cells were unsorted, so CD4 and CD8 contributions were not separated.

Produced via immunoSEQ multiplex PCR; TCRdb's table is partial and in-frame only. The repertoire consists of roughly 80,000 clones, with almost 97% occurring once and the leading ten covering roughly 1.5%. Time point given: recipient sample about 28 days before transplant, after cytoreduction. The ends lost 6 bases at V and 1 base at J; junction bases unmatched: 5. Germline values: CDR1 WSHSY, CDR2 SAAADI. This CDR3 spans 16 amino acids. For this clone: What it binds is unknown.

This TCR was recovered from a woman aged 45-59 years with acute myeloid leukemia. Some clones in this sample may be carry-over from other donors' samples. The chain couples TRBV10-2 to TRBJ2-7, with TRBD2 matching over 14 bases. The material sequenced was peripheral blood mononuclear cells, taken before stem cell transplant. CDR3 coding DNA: TGCGCCAGCAGAGGGGGACTAGCGGGGGAATCCTACGAGCAGTACTTC. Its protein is CASRGGLAGESYEQYF.